This T cell receptor beta chain was sequenced in a study of OX40 agonist ivuxolimab in advanced cancers. Measured with immunoSEQ multiplex PCR; TCRdb has only the in-frame clones, and not every one. The profile shows tens of thousands of clones, roughly 89% of them singletons. The ends lost 4 bases at V and 5 bases at J; junction bases unmatched: 2. The CDR3 length is 13 residues. Germline V lookup: CDR1 LNHDA, CDR2 SQIVND (reference sequence). V gene TRBV19 combines with J gene TRBJ1-2, with TRBD1 matching over 9 bases. This TCR came from an adult with an advanced solid tumor such as melanoma, head and neck, liver or kidney cancer. This specimen consisted of CD4+ or CD8+ T cells sorted from blood, obtained in a trial of the OX40 agonist ivuxolimab. CDR3 loop: CASSSGQGYGYTF. The CDR3 DNA sequence: TGTGCCAGTAGTAGCGGACAGGGGTATGGCTACACCTTC.